This entry is about one TCR beta chain. The target antigen is unknown. This CDR3 spans 14 amino acids. With V trimmed by 4 bases and J by 3 bases, 1 base remained unmatched. The germline V gene encodes CDR1 SGHDT and CDR2 YYEEEE. The repertoire was sequenced with immunoSEQ multiplex PCR; TCRdb's copy has only in-frame clones and lacks some. The sample holds over 11,000 clones, approximately 73% seen once. The data are from a study of neoadjuvant anti-PD-1 for oral cavity cancer. Study results and caveats: Higher pretreatment blood Treg/Th17 ratios correlated with higher pretreatment blood and lower post-treatment tumor TCRbeta clonality.

As to time point: after neoadjuvant nivolumab, at surgical resection. The source of this sequence is a person aged 35-80 years with oral cavity squamous cell carcinoma. Sequences were derived from PBMCs, sampled after nivolumab (anti-PD-1) treatment. The chain employs TRBV5-6 and TRBJ1-2; 12 bases map to TRBD1. The DNA for the CDR3 is TGTGCCAGCAGCGGGACAGGGGGCGACTATGGCTACACCTTC. This codes for CASSGTGGDYGYTF.